This T cell receptor (beta chain) was retrieved from a study of blood T cell repertoires in COVID-19. Background on the study: Sites across the United States, Italy and Spain contributed samples from acute and convalescent COVID-19.

Germline assignment: CDR1 MDHEN and CDR2 SYDVKM. The length of the CDR3 is 16 residues. V lost 7 bases and J 5 bases, leaving 24 bases between the germline ends. Data came from immunoSEQ multiplex PCR; TCRdb stores just in-frame clones and leaves some out. Among approximately 41,000 clones listed, 75% to 90% were seen once. The source material was peripheral blood. The sequence derives from a woman in her forties with acute or convalescent COVID-19. The V call is TRBV28, the J call TRBJ2-7; D not certain. As DNA, the CDR3 is TGTGCCAGCACCCCCCAGTGGGCTCCCCAGTATCACGAGCAGTACTTC. It translates to CASTPQWAPQYHEQYF. The full variable domain, rest sourced from reference TRBV28 and TRBJ2-7, is DVKVTQSSRYLVKRTGEKVFLECVQDMDHENMFWYRQDPGLGLRLIYFSYDVKMKEKGDIPEGYSVSREKKERFSLILESASTNQTSMYLCASTPQWAPQYHEQYFGPGTRLTVT.